These 7 T cell receptor beta chains came from one sample sequenced in a study of PD-1 blockade in classical Hodgkin lymphoma. The method was immunoSEQ multiplex PCR; TCRdb's version includes in-frame clones alone and lacks a portion of them. The sample contains tens of thousands of clones, over 75% of which appear only once. Specified time point: cycle 4 day 1 (C4D1), after about 6 weeks of nivolumab. All trial patients relapsed after autologous stem cell transplantation. This specimen was peripheral blood mononuclear cells (PBMCs), taken before the fourth cycle of nivolumab. The receptors here all came from a human donor with classical Hodgkin lymphoma.

The V and J genes are TRBV9 and TRBJ2-1; 9 bases are shared with TRBD2. This CDR3 is built from 16 residues. Germline V gene data show CDR1 as SGDLS and CDR2 as YYNGEE. V shed 3 bases, J shed 6 bases, and the junction held 10 bases outside the gene matches. The CDR3 nucleotides are TGTGCCAGCAGCGGAGATCTAGCGGGGACGATCAATGAGCAGTTCTTC. As protein: CASSGDLAGTINEQFF.

This clone was counted only a few times. V gene TRBV4-1 combines with J gene TRBJ2-1; 9 nucleotides align to TRBD2. CDR3 length: 17 residues. V lost 0 bases, J lost 6 bases, and 9 bases stayed unmatched. From germline, CDR1 is MGHRA and CDR2 YSYEKL. Here the CDR3 DNA reads TGCGCCAGCAGCCAAGATTCAGGCGCGGGAGGGTTCAATGAGCAGTTCTTC. Its protein product is CASSQDSGAGGFNEQFF.

The chain combines TRBV18 with TRBJ2-7; D may correspond to TRBD1 or TRBD2 (7 bases each). There are 14 residues in the CDR3. V was shortened by 3 bases and J by 6 bases, with 15 bases between the two germline ends. Germline V gives CDR1 KGHSH, CDR2 LQKENI. CDR3 DNA: TGTGCCAGCTCACCGGGTCAGGGGGGGAGCGAGCAGTACTTC. Residues: CASSPGQGGSEQYF.

The rearrangement joins TRBV18 to TRBJ1-1; no clear D gene. Deletions cut 8 bases from V and 0 bases from J, with 16 bases between. Germline V gives CDR1 KGHSH, CDR2 LQKENI. The CDR3 totals 15 residues. The CDR3 is CASHPALSLNTEAFF. CDR3 sequence (DNA): TGTGCCAGCCACCCCGCCCTCTCCTTGAACACTGAAGCTTTCTTT.

This clone was detected a few times. The V gene is TRBV7-3, the J gene TRBJ1-2; 10 nucleotides match TRBD1. V shed 4 bases and J 8 bases; nucleotides not matched to a gene: 10. This CDR3 has 15 residues. Germline V gene sequence: CDR1 SGHTA, CDR2 FQGTGA. The CDR3 sequence: CASSSPGTGEGGYTF. In DNA form, the CDR3 reads TGTGCCAGCAGCTCACCCGGGACAGGGGAAGGAGGCTACACCTTC.

This chain connects TRBV5-6 to TRBJ1-3, with 9 bases lining up with TRBD1. V was pared by 0 bases and J by 3 bases, with 1 base of the junction left unmatched. This CDR3 region has 15 residues. CDR1 and CDR2 (germline): SGHDT, YYEEEE. This CDR3 is CASSLVDRGGNTIYF. In DNA, the CDR3 is TGTGCCAGCAGCTTGGTGGACAGGGGTGGAAACACCATATATTTT. Drawing the rest from reference TRBV5-6 and TRBJ1-3, the complete variable domain is DAGVTQSPTHLIKTRGQQVTLRCSPKSGHDTVSWYQQALGQGPQFIFQYYEEEERQRGNFPDRFSGHQFPNYSSELNVNALLLGDSALYLCASSLVDRGGNTIYFGEGSWLTVV.

The chain joins TRBV28 to TRBJ1-4, with D perhaps TRBD1 (6 bases). Per the germline V gene, CDR1 is MDHEN and CDR2 is SYDVKM. V dropped 6 bases and J dropped 7 bases, with 15 bases sitting between them. The CDR3 runs 14 residues. The CDR3, as DNA: TGTGCCAGCAGCCCCATGGGGGGCGTTGAAAAACTGTTTTTT. Its translation: CASSPMGGVEKLFF.